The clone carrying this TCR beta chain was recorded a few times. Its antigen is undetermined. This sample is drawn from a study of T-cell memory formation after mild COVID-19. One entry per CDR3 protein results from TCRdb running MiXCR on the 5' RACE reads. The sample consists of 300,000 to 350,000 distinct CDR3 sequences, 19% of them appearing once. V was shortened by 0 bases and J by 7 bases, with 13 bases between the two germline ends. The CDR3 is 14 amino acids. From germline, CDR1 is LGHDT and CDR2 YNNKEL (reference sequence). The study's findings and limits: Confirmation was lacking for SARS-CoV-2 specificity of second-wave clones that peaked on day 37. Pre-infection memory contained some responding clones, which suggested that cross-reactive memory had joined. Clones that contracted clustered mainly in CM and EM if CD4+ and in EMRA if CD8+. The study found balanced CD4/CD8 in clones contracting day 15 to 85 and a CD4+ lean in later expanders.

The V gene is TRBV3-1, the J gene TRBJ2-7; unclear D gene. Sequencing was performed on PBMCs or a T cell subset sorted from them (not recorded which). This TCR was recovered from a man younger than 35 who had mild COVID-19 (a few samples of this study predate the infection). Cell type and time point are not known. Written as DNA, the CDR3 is TGTGCCAGCAGCCAAGAATCCCCCCGACTGGAGCAGTACTTC. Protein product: CASSQESPRLEQYF.